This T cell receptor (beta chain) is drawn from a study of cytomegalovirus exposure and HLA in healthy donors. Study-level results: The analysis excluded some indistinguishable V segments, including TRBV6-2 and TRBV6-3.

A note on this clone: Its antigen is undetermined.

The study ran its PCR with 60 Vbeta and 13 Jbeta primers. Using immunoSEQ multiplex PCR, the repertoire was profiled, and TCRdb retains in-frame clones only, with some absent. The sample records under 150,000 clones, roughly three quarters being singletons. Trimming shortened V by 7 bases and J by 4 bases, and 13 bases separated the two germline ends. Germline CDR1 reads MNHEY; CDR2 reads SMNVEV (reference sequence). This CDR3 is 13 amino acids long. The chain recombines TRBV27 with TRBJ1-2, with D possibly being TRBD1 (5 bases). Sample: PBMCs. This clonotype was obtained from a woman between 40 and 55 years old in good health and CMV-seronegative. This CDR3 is CASTSGTGYGYTF. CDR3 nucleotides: TGTGCCAGCACCTCCGGAACAGGCTATGGCTACACCTTC.